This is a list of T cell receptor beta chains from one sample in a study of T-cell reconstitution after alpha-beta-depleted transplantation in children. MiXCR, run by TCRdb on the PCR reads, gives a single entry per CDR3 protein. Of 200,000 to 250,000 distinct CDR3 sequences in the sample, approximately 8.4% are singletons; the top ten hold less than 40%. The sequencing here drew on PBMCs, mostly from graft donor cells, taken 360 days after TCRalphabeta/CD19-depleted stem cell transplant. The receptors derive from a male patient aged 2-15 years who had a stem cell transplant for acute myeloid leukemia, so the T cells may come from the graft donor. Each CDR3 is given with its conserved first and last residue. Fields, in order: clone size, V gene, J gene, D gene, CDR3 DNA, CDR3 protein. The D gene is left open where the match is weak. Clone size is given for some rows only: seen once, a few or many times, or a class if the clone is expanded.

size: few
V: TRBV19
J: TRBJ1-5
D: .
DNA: TGTGCCAGTACCGTGAGAGCAGGGTCCCTGAGCAATCAGCCCCAGCATTTT
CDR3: CASTVRAGSLSNQPQHF

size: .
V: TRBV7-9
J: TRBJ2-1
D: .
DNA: TGTGCCAGCAGCTACACCTACAATGAGCAGTTCTTC
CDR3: CASSYTYNEQFF

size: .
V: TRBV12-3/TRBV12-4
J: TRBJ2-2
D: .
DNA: TGTGCCAGCAGTTTAGAGAGAACCGGGGAGCTGTTTTTT
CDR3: CASSLERTGELFF

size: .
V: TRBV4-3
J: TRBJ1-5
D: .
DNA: TGCGCCAGCAGCCAAGATGGGACCCCGGGAGGTCAGCCCCAGCATTTT
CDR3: CASSQDGTPGGQPQHF

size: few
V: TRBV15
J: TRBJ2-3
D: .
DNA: TGTGCCACCAGCACGAGGGGGACAGATACGCAGTATTTT
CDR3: CATSTRGTDTQYF

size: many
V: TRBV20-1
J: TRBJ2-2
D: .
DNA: TGCAGTGCTAGAGATCTGCTGCTAGCAGCGAACACCGGGGAGCTGTTTTTT
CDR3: CSARDLLLAANTGELFF

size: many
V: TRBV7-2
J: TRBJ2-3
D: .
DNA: TGTGCCAGCAGCTTTAGGGTCCAAGGCACAGATACGCAGTATTTT
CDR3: CASSFRVQGTDTQYF

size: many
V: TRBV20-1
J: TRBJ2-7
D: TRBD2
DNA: TGCAGTGCTAGGAGGCGGGAGCGATACGAGCAGTACTTC
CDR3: CSARRRERYEQYF

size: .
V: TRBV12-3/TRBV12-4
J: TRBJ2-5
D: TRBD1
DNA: TGTGCCAGCAGTTTTGCAGGGGGCGAAGAGACCCAGTACTTC
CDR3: CASSFAGGEETQYF

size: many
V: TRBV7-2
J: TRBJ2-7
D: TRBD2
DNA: TGTGCCAGCAGCACCTCTAGCGGATACGAGCAGTACTTC
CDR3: CASSTSSGYEQYF

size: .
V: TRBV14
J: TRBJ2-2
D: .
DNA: TGTGCCAGCAGCCAAGTGGCGTACGCGAACACCGGGGAGCTGTTTTTT
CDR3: CASSQVAYANTGELFF

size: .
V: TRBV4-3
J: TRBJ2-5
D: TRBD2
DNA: TGCGCCAGCAGCCAAGTCACTAGCGGGGGGTTTCAAGAGACCCAGTACTTC
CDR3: CASSQVTSGGFQETQYF

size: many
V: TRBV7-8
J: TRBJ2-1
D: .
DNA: TGTGCCAGCAGCCCCGGAGGTTGGGGGGACAATGAGCAGTTCTTC
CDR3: CASSPGGWGDNEQFF

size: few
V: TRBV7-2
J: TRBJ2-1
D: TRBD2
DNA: TGTGCCAGCAGCCCCATAGCGGGAGCCTACAATGAGCAGTTCTTC
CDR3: CASSPIAGAYNEQFF

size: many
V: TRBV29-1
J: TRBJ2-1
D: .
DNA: TGCAGCGTTGAAGCCCCCCCACGGACCTACAATGAGCAGTTCTTC
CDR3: CSVEAPPRTYNEQFF

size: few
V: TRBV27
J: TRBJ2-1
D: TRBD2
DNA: TGTGCCAGCAGTTTAAGGGCCGCGGGGACTAGCGATGAGCAGTTCTTC
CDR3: CASSLRAAGTSDEQFF

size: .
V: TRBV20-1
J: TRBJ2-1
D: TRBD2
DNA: TGCAGTGCTAGGGGCCTGGGACTAGGAAATTACAATGAGCAGTTCTTC
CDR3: CSARGLGLGNYNEQFF

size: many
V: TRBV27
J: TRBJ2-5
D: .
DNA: TGTGCCAGCAGTCAGCAAATTGGGGCTCGGGAGACCCAGTACTTC
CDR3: CASSQQIGARETQYF

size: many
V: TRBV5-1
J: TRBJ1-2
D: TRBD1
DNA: TGCGCCAGCAGCTTCGTGGAGACAGGGACGCCGAGCTACACCTTC
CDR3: CASSFVETGTPSYTF

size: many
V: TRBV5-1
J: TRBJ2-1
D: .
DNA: TGCGCCAGCAGCTTGCGCGGATTCTCCTACAATGAGCAGTTCTTC
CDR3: CASSLRGFSYNEQFF

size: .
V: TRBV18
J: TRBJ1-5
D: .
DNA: TGTGCCAGCTCACCGATCCAAGGGCGGGAGCCCCAGCATTTT
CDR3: CASSPIQGREPQHF

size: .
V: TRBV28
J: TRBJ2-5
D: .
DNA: TGTGCCAGCAGTTTCTCCATCCGGGAGACCCAGTACTTC
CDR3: CASSFSIRETQYF

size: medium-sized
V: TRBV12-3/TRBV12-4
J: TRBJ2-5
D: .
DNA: TGTGCCAGCAGTTTGAGGGGCAGGGAGACCCAGTACTTC
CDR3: CASSLRGRETQYF

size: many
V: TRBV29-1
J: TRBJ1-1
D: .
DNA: TGCAGCGTCGTTGGGACTGAAGCTTTCTTT
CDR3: CSVVGTEAFF

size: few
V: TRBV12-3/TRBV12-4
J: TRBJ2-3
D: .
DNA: TGTGCCAGCAGTTTTCCCCCCTGTAAGGATGAAGATACGCAGTATTTT
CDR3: CASSFPPCKDEDTQYF

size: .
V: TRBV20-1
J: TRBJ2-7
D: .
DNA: TGCAGTGCTAGAGATCCCGGGACATCAGCCTACGAGCAGTACTTC
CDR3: CSARDPGTSAYEQYF

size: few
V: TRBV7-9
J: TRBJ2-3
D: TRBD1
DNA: TGTGCCAGCAGCTCGGGACAGCGCGTTTACACAGATACGCAGTATTTT
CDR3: CASSSGQRVYTDTQYF

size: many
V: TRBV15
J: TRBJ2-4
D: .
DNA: TGTGCCACCAGCAGAAAGAACAGGGTTGGGGACATTCAGTACTTC
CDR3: CATSRKNRVGDIQYF

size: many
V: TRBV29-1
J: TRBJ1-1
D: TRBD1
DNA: TGCAGCGTTGAAGACATTCTAGGGACAGGGGAAGCTTTCTTT
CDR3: CSVEDILGTGEAFF

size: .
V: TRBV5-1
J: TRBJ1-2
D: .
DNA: TGCGCCAGCAGCTTGGAACAGCCTAACTATGGCTACACCTTC
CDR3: CASSLEQPNYGYTF

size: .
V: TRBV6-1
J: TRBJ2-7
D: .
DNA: TGTGCCAGCAGTCCCGGGATCTCCTACGAGCAGTACTTC
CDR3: CASSPGISYEQYF

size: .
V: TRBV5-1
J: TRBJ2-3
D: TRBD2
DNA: TGCGCCAGCAGCCCGGGAGGGACTAGCGGGCGTAGCACAGATACGCAGTATTTT
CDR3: CASSPGGTSGRSTDTQYF

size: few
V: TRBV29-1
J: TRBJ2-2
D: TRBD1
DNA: TGCAGCGTTGAAGATGTTAAGAGGGGGCTGGTTCCCGGGGAGCTGTTTTTT
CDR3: CSVEDVKRGLVPGELFF

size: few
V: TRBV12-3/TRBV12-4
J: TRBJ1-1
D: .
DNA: TGTGCCAGCATCCAACAGGGTTTGAGTGGGGCTTTCTTT
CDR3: CASIQQGLSGAFF

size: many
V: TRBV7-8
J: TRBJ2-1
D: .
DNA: TGTGCCAGCAGCGGCCGGGATAGTTACAATGAGCAGTTCTTC
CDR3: CASSGRDSYNEQFF

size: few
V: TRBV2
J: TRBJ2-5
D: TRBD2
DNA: TGTGCCAGCAGTGGGGACTACGAAGAGACCCAGTACTTC
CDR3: CASSGDYEETQYF

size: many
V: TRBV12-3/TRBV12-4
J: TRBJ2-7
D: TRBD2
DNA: TGTGCCAGCAGTCCCTCACTAGCGGCTACTCTGGAGCAGTACTTC
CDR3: CASSPSLAATLEQYF

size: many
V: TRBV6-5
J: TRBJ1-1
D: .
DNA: TGTGCCAGCAGTTGGGGACGCGGAGGGACTGAAGCTTTCTTT
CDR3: CASSWGRGGTEAFF

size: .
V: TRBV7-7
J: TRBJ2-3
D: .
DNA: TGTGCTAGCAGCTTTGGTATTAGCACAGATACGCAGTATTTT
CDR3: CASSFGISTDTQYF

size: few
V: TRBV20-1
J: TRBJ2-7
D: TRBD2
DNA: TGCAGTGCTAGAAACGGGAGGCTGGCAACCTACGAGCAGTACTTC
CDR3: CSARNGRLATYEQYF

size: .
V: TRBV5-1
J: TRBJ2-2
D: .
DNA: TGCGCCAGCAGGGTCAGGGGCGCCGGGGGGCTGTTTTTT
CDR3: CASRVRGAGGLFF

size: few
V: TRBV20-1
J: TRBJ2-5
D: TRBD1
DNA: TGCAGTGCTAGAGGGACTGGGACAGCGCTAGAGACCCAGTACTTC
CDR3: CSARGTGTALETQYF

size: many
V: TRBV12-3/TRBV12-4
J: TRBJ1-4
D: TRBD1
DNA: TGTGCCAGCAGCCGGACAGGGGAAAAACTGTTTTTT
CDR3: CASSRTGEKLFF

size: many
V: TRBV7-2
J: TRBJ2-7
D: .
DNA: TGTGCCAGCAGCCAGGTTGGAGGTCCTTACGAGCAGTACTTC
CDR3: CASSQVGGPYEQYF

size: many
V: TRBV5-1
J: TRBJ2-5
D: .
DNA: TGCGCCAGCAGCACTGGGTTAGTGACAAAGTTGGAGACCCAGTACTTC
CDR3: CASSTGLVTKLETQYF

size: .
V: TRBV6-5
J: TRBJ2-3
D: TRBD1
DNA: TGTGCCAGCAGTTACTCCGGGACAGGGGGCCCCGATACGCAGTATTTT
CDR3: CASSYSGTGGPDTQYF

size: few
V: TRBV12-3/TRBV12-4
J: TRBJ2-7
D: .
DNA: TGTGCCAGCAGTTTAGCGCGGGCCAAAAACTACGAGCAGTACTTC
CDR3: CASSLARAKNYEQYF

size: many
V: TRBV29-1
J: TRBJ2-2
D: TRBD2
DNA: TGCAGCGTTGAAATAGCGGGCGGGAACACCGGGGAGCTGTTTTTT
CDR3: CSVEIAGGNTGELFF

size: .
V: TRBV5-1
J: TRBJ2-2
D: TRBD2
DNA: TGCGCCAGCAGCCCGGAACTAGCGGGGGGCCATAACACCGGGGAGCTGTTTTTT
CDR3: CASSPELAGGHNTGELFF

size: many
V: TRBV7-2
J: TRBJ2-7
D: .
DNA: TGTGCCAGCAGCTTAGTTCGCTCCTACGAGCAGTACTTC
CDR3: CASSLVRSYEQYF

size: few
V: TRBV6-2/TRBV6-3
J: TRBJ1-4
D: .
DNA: TGTGCCAGCAGCCTGGGCTTTAATGAAAAACTGTTTTTT
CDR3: CASSLGFNEKLFF

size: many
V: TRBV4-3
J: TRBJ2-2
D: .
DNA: TGCGCCAGCAGCCAAGATCTAGCGACGAACACCGGGGAGCTGTTTTTT
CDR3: CASSQDLATNTGELFF

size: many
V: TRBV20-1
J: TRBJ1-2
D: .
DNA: TGCAGTGCTGCCTCGGGTAGGGGCTATGGCTACACCTTC
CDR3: CSAASGRGYGYTF

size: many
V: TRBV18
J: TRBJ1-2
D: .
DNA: TGTGCCAGCTCACCACCGGGACAAAAATCTAAGAGTGTATCTGGCTACACCTTC
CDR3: CASSPPGQKSKSVSGYTF

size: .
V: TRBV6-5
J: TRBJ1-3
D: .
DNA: TGTGCCAGCAGTTACGACCCCGCAGTCCGCTCTGGAAACACCATATATTTT
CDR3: CASSYDPAVRSGNTIYF

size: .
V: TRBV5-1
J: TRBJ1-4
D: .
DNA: TGCGCCAGCAGTATCGGGGGAACTAATGAAAAACTGTTTTTT
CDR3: CASSIGGTNEKLFF

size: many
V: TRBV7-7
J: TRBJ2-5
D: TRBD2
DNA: TGTGCTGTGGGTCTAGCGGGTGAGACCCAGTACTTC
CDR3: CAVGLAGETQYF

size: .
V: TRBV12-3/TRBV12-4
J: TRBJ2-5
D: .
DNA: TGTGCCAGCAGTCATCTCGAAGAGACCCAGTACTTC
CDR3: CASSHLEETQYF

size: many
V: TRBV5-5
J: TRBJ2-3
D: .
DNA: TGTGCCAGCAGCTGGCGCAGGGGAGATACGCAGTATTTT
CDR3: CASSWRRGDTQYF